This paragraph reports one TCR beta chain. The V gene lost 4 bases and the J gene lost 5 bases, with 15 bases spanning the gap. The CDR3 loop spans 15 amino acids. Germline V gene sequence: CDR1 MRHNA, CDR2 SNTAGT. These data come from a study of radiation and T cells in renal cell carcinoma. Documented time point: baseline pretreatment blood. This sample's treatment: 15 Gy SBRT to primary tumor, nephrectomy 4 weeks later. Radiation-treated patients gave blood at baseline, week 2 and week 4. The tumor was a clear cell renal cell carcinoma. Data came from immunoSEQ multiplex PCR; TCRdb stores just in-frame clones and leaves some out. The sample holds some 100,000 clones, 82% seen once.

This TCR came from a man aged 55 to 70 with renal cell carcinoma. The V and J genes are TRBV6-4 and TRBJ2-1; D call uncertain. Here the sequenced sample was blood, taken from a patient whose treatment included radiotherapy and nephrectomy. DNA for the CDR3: TGTGCCAGCAGTGTGGAGATATCCCGTCACAATGAGCAGTTCTTC. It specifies CASSVEISRHNEQFF.